What follows are 18 T cell receptor beta chains derived from one specimen sequenced in a study of cytomegalovirus exposure and HLA in healthy donors. Vbeta (60) and Jbeta (13) primers were used in the PCR. Measured with immunoSEQ multiplex PCR; TCRdb has only the in-frame clones, and not every one. In the table there are 120,000 or so clones, 75% to 90% of which are singletons. Material for sequencing was PBMCs. The source is a man between 18 and 35 years old in good health and CMV-seropositive.

The gene calls are TRBV28 and TRBJ2-2; no clear D gene. Trimming removed 8 bases at V and 5 bases at J, with 18 bases between. This CDR3 comprises 15 residues. CDR1 and CDR2 (germline): MDHEN, SYDVKM. In DNA form, the CDR3 reads TGTGCCAGCGGAGCTCAAACCGGCCTGACCGGGGAGCTGTTTTTT. Translated, it gives CASGAQTGLTGELFF.

The V call is TRBV29-1, the J call TRBJ2-1, with D possibly matching TRBD1 (5 bases). The CDR3 runs to 14 residues. V lost 7 bases and J lost 2, with 15 bases in between. Germline V lookup: CDR1 SQVTM, CDR2 ANQGSEA. This CDR3 is CSARVGRAYNEQFF. In nucleotides, the CDR3 is TGCAGCGCCCGCGTGGGCAGGGCCTACAATGAGCAGTTCTTC.

J is TRBJ2-7 and V is TRBV19; a weak D match, TRBD1 (8 bases). CDR1 and CDR2 (germline): LNHDA, SQIVND (reference sequence). The CDR3 extends over 14 amino acids. Trimming took 3 bases from V and 5 from J, leaving 14 bases between them. As DNA, the CDR3 is TGTGCCAGTAGTATGCGGGGGACAGGCAACGAGCAGTACTTC. Its protein is CASSMRGTGNEQYF.

V usage is TRBV29-1 and J usage is TRBJ1-1; maybe TRBD1 (6 bases). Trimming stripped 4 bases from V and 4 bases from J, with 19 bases between. The CDR3 extends over 15 amino acids. The germline V gene has CDR1 SQVTM and CDR2 ANQGSEA. CDR3 DNA sequence: TGCAGCGTTGGAGCCGCGGGGGGGCTGGGCACTGAAGCTTTCTTT. It yields the protein CSVGAAGGLGTEAFF.

Comment on this clone: The limits of the CDR3 on the DNA are not certain, so only TCRdb's listed CDR3 is given. The V call is TRBV5-1, the J call TRBJ1-5. Germline assignment: CDR1 SGHRS and CDR2 YFSETQ. A total of 15 residues make up the CDR3, ends included. This CDR3 is CASSVGRGSNQPRHF.

The gene calls are TRBV4-2 and TRBJ2-3; TRBD2 matches at 8 bases. V shed 2 bases, J shed 6 bases, and the junction held 10 bases outside the gene matches. The CDR3 length is 16 residues. Germline CDR1 LGHNA, CDR2 YNFKEQ. CDR3 in amino acids: CASSQRAGARGDTQYF. The CDR3 DNA sequence: TGTGCCAGCAGCCAACGAGCGGGGGCCCGGGGTGATACGCAGTATTTT.

The chain has TRBV7-2 and TRBJ1-6; 10 nucleotides match TRBD1. Germline V lookup: CDR1 SGHTA, CDR2 FQGNSA. The CDR3 consists of 16 residues. V gave up 5 bases and J gave up 8 bases; unmatched junction bases: 9. Here the CDR3 reads CASSILRGQGYSPLHF. The CDR3 nucleotides read TGTGCCAGCAGCATCCTACGGGGACAGGGGTATTCACCCCTCCACTTT.

This chain links TRBV5-6 with TRBJ2-1, with 8 bases lining up with TRBD2. CDR1 is SGHDT, CDR2 YYEEEE, per germline. The CDR3 contains 16 residues. The ends lost 1 base at V and 4 bases at J; junction bases unmatched: 7. The CDR3, as DNA: TGTGCCAGCAGCTTGATGGCGGGGGGTGTTTACAATGAGCAGTTCTTC. It specifies CASSLMAGGVYNEQFF. Filled out from reference TRBV5-6 and TRBJ2-1, the complete variable domain reads DAGVTQSPTHLIKTRGQQVTLRCSPKSGHDTVSWYQQALGQGPQFIFQYYEEEERQRGNFPDRFSGHQFPNYSSELNVNALLLGDSALYLCASSLMAGGVYNEQFFGPGTRLTVL.

The chain is built from TRBV15 and TRBJ1-3; D is unresolved. V was pared by 4 bases and J by 1 base, with 5 bases between. CDR3 length: 13 residues. Germline loops: CDR1 LNHNV, CDR2 YYDKDF (reference sequence). The CDR3 sequence is CATSINSGNTIYF. CDR3 bases: TGTGCCACCAGCATAAATTCTGGAAACACCATATATTTT.

This clone was observed once. CDR3: CATSRNRGSTNEKLFF. In DNA, the CDR3 is TGTGCCACCAGCAGGAATCGTGGCTCAACTAATGAAAAACTGTTTTTT. The V gene is TRBV15, the J gene TRBJ1-4; D unclear. The CDR3 loop spans 16 amino acids. Trimming removed 3 bases at V and 0 bases at J, with 11 bases between. The germline V gene has CDR1 LNHNV and CDR2 YYDKDF (reference sequence).

In its sample, this clone was seen once. The genes are TRBV7-9 and TRBJ2-1; 9 bases are shared with TRBD2. From germline, CDR1 is SEHNR and CDR2 FQNEAQ (reference sequence). With V trimmed by 4 bases and J by 5 bases, 9 bases remained unmatched. The CDR3 runs 16 residues. CDR3 amino acids: CASSSAGGPPNNEQFF. As DNA, the CDR3 is TGTGCCAGCAGCTCGGCGGGGGGGCCTCCGAACAATGAGCAGTTCTTC.

The V call is TRBV9, the J call TRBJ1-6; TRBD1 aligns across 9 bases. Trimming took 4 bases from V and 6 from J; bases not matched to a gene: 5. The CDR3 length is 15 residues. Germline V gene data show CDR1 as SGDLS and CDR2 as YYNGEE. The CDR3 DNA reads TGTGCCAGCAGCCCCGGGACAGGGTTTAATTCACCCCTCCACTTT. Its protein product is CASSPGTGFNSPLHF.

The V call is TRBV7-9, the J call TRBJ1-3; D is undetermined. CDR1 is SEHNR and CDR2 is FQNEAQ in the germline V gene (reference sequence). Trimming shortened V by 3 bases and J by 1 base, and 13 bases separated the two germline ends. The CDR3 covers 16 residues. The CDR3 nucleotides read TGTGCCAGCAGCTTTAGCTCTGTGGAATCTGGAAACACCATATATTTT. The encoded protein is CASSFSSVESGNTIYF.

The count of this clone is one. The V call is TRBV6-5, the J call TRBJ2-1; the match to TRBD2 covers 9 bases. This CDR3 has 16 residues. Germline V gene lookup returns CDR1 MNHEY and CDR2 SVGAGI. Trimming took 2 bases from V and 2 from J; bases not matched to a gene: 4. The chain's CDR3 is CASSYRLAGTYNEQFF. The DNA for the CDR3 is TGTGCCAGCAGTTACCGGCTAGCGGGGACCTACAATGAGCAGTTCTTC.

This clone appeared a single time. The rearrangement uses TRBV19 and TRBJ1-1, with D perhaps matching TRBD1 (5 bases). The CDR3 extends over 15 amino acids. Germline V gene lookup returns CDR1 LNHDA and CDR2 SQIVND (reference sequence). Trimming cost V 5 bases and J 3 bases, with 16 bases left between them. The CDR3 here is CASSVRGSADTEAFF. The CDR3, as DNA: TGTGCCAGTAGTGTGCGGGGGTCGGCGGACACTGAAGCTTTCTTT.

The rearrangement links TRBV9 to TRBJ2-5, with D maybe TRBD1 (5 bases). The CDR3 extends over 14 amino acids. The V gene lost 4 bases and the J gene lost 0 bases, with 10 bases spanning the gap. Germline CDR1 reads SGDLS; CDR2 reads YYNGEE. In DNA, the CDR3 is TGTGCCAGCAGCCCGCTAGGGGACCAAGAGACCCAGTACTTC. It encodes CASSPLGDQETQYF.

The chain recombines TRBV25-1 with TRBJ2-7; D not certain. The CDR3 spans 12 residues. CDR1 MGHDK and CDR2 SYGVNS come from the germline V gene. Deletions cut 4 bases from V and 2 bases from J, with 6 bases between. The CDR3 bases are TGTGCCAGCAGTGGGCAGACCTACGAGCAGTACTTC. This translates into CASSGQTYEQYF.

The chain combines TRBV7-8 with TRBJ2-3; D is perhaps TRBD2 (6 bases). V was trimmed by 1 base and J by 7 bases, leaving 18 bases between them. The CDR3 totals 16 residues. Per germline, CDR1 SGHVS and CDR2 FQNEAQ. CDR3 nucleotide sequence: TGTGCCAGCAGCTTAGTACTAGCCCAGACTGGTAATACGCAGTATTTT. Translation: CASSLVLAQTGNTQYF.